This TCR beta chain was retrieved from a study of blood T cells in healthy people across ages. The study, taken as a whole, reports: Estimated diversity, derived from one million T cells, was regarded as an underestimate.

Extractions gave at least 5 micrograms of total RNA per sample. The V segment lost 3 bases and the J segment 4 bases; nucleotides outside the gene matches: 21. The CDR3 runs 20 residues. CDR1 is MNHEY and CDR2 is SMNVEV in the germline V gene (reference sequence). The second PCR ran roughly 6 to 11 cycles with a sample-barcoded 5' primer and J-beta primers. A 12-random-nucleotide template-switch adaptor tagged each cDNA molecule. MiXCR was run by TCRdb on the 5' RACE reads, yielding one entry per CDR3 protein. The top ten hold 7.9% of the sample, which has about 1,600,000 distinct CDR3 sequences, 42% seen once. As regards this clonotype: The antigen is not known.

The sequence came from a woman younger than 35 in good health. Sequenced input: blood. This chain links TRBV27 with TRBJ1-1, with 9 bases lining up with TRBD1. CDR3 nucleotide sequence: TGTGCCAGCAGTTTTGTAAGGGGGACAGGGTGGTTGGGTGGTCTCACTGAAGCTTTCTTT. Residues: CASSFVRGTGWLGGLTEAFF.